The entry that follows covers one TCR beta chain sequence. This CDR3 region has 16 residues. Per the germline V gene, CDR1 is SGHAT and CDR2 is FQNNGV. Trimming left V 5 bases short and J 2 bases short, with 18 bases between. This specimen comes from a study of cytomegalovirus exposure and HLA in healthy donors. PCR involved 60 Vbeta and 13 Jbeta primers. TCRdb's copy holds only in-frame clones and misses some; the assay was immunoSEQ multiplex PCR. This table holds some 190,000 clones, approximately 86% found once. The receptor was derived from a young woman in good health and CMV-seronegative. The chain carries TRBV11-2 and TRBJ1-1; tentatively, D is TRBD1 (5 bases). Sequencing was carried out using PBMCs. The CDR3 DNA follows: TGTGCCAGCAGCCTTATTAAGGGGAGGGTAAACACTGAAGCTTTCTTT. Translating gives CASSLIKGRVNTEAFF.